This T cell receptor beta chain was identified during a study of regulatory T cells in long-lasting Graves disease (dated by TCRdb to about 2021). Describing the broader study: Persistent Graves' disease meant more than 5 years of antithyroid drug treatment with TSH receptor autoantibodies that stayed positive. This study used TCR sequencing and RNA sequencing of peripheral blood to compare persistent Graves' disease patients against newly diagnosed Graves' disease patients. In the clinical cohort, patients with persistent Graves' disease had used antithyroid drugs for an average of about 10.3 years. TCR sequencing covered some 13 persistent and approximately 20 newly diagnosed Graves' disease patients, 33 samples in total. The study was registered as a clinical trial and conducted in China. On the study overall, not on this receptor specifically: The authors noted that the small sample size was a limitation that may lower accuracy. A larger number of public clonotypes was shared among persistent patients (about 2,700) than among newly diagnosed patients (roughly 980). Sequencing and analysis were limited to the TCR beta chain. The study examined only peripheral blood because the primary lesion, thyroid tissue, could not be accessed. Preferential use of TRBV28, TRBJ1-2 and TRBJ2-5 was observed in persistent disease, whereas TRBV20-1 and TRBJ2-1 were favored in newly diagnosed disease. Compared with newly diagnosed patients, patients with persistent Graves' disease had lower TCR Shannon entropy and fewer highly expanded clones, which suggests clonal expansion.

Sample time point, as interpreted from the label and publication: persistent/refractory GD, antithyroid drugs over 5 years with positive TRAb. For both TCR sequencing and RNA sequencing, RNA was extracted from PBMCs in TRIzol. The diagnosis of Graves' disease was made according to American Thyroid Association guidelines. Recruitment of patients was carried out at an endocrinology department in Xi'an, China. Each patient gave roughly 8.4 milliliters of peripheral blood, collected in an EDTA anticoagulant tube. Ficoll Paque Plus density gradient separation was used to isolate PBMCs, and no further T cell sorting was performed. An Agilent 2100 Bioanalyzer and agarose gel were used to check RNA quality, while a NanoDrop 2000 measured RNA concentration. CDR1 and CDR2, per the germline V gene, are MNHNS and SASEGT. The CDR3 spans 18 residues, from the cysteine through the phenylalanine. Left in the record is the CDR3 DNA by itself, 54 bases read in frame from the first base. Trimming at the junction amounts to 6 bases on V and 3 bases on J, and the germline ends lie 26 bases apart.

This clonotype showed up many times. Its antigen is currently not known. No base quality values were provided; no much bigger clone lies one nucleotide off. Receptor amplification or capture employed multiplex PCR. TCRdb shows the sequencer as Illumina HiSeq 4000. CDR3 regions were amplified by Arm-PCR with iRepertoire HTBI primers to construct TCR beta libraries. PCR products were gel purified before sequencing. On the study's bioinformatics: A total of roughly 58 TRBV and some 13 TRBJ segments were identified across samples and were used for gene usage analysis of CDR3 amino acid clonotypes. COPE and FqMerger were used to merge filtered high-quality paired reads into contigs. BLAST was used to align contigs to the IMGT TRBV, TRBD and TRBJ reference genes, and CDR3 was defined following IMGT. Highly expanded clones were defined as clonotypes with a frequency above 0.1%. Shannon entropy served as the measure of repertoire diversity, while the Gini coefficient captured V-J evenness. Public clonotypes were defined as clonotypes shared by more than one individual. The public sequencing data were trimmed at Q25 with fastp and processed into clonotypes with MiXCR by TCRdb, which kept only in-frame beta chains. Each CDR3 protein gets just one entry, which takes the most common genes and DNA from the rows behind it. V and J calls and clone size were set by TCRdb, not the authors. This sample holds hundreds of thousands of distinct CDR3 sequences; around a fifth were observed only once. Together, the top ten hold 29% of the sample.

The source of this sequence is a female donor with Graves disease. This receptor chain uses TRBV6-1 and TRBJ1-1, and perhaps TRBD1 as D gene, on 5 matching bases. The sample was peripheral blood mononuclear cells (PBMCs), taken when the disease was refractory, from a patient treated with antithyroid drugs. This receptor has the CDR3 CASRPGRVGLRWDTEAFF. DNA sequence: TGTGCCAGCAGACCCGGCAGGGTAGGTCTCCGTTGGGACACTGAAGCTTTCTTT.